The clone carrying this T cell receptor beta chain has just a few counts. The target antigen is unknown. After template switching added a universal primer site, the resulting cDNA carried unique molecular identifiers. MiXCR, applied by TCRdb to the 5' RACE reads, yields one record per CDR3 protein. The sample includes roughly 1.6 million distinct CDR3 sequences, 32% seen only once; the top ten take roughly 0.3%. The source of the sample is a study of identical twins. Whole-study results and caveats: Researchers caution that invariant MAIT and iNKT cells could partly confound zero-insertion analyses. Fewer insertions were carried by abundant cord blood beta clonotypes, but none was seen in memory repertoires.

CDR1 and CDR2 (germline): DFQATT, SNEGSKA (reference sequence). CDR3 length equals 17 residues. The receptor comes from a newborn girl in good health. The chain uses TRBV20-1 and TRBJ1-2; D might be TRBD1 (5 bases). Sequencing used cord blood. CDR3: CTTTGLLGPEANYGYTF. In DNA, the CDR3 is TGCACTACTACGGGGCTTCTGGGTCCTGAAGCTAACTATGGCTACACCTTC.